This TCR beta chain appears in the sequencing data of a study of cytomegalovirus exposure and HLA in healthy donors (dated by TCRdb to the late 2010s). In terms of the full investigation: In an earlier analysis of 550 to 750 of the donors, 250 to 300 Gb of sequence data and 117 million unique TCR beta sequences from about 179 million T cells were reported. Approximately 310 gigabases of sequencing data and tens of millions of unique TCR sequences were included in an early release covering 500 to 750 HLA-typed donors. Of the 398 genotyped donors, roughly 80% were placed in the genetic ancestry cluster associated with self-reported Caucasian donors. The study aimed to test whether cataloging public T cell receptors could reveal signatures of past pathogen exposure. The study used immunosequencing to profile the T cell repertoires of approximately 650 subjects and linked those repertoires to cytomegalovirus serostatus. A separate validation cohort of 90 to 150 different subjects was used in addition to the 666-subject first cohort. The study combined high-throughput TCR immunosequencing, statistical association of individual TCRs with disease status, and machine learning to predict cytomegalovirus infection status. A later analysis re-examined previously published TCR beta repertoires from around 670 donors and added high-resolution HLA genotyping to investigate patterns of TCR occurrence. The later analysis used no new phenotypic data to find candidate immune exposures, relying instead on TCR beta sequences and their occurrence across donors. In an earlier analysis of 550 to 700 of the donors, high-throughput TCR beta sequencing was used to judge whether each TCR beta V gene segment behaved as functional or pseudogenic. Donor age, sex, ethnicity and CMV serostatus were compiled alongside the repertoire data. A later genetic analysis took genome-wide SNP genotypes for about 65% of the 666 donors and used that subset as a discovery cohort. Every discovery cohort repertoire had been produced on one sequencing platform. Both class I and class II loci were covered by HLA typing, at four-digit resolution. The number of typed donors differed by locus: roughly 620-630 for A, B, C, DRB1 and DQB1; 500 to 550 for DQA1; 606 for DPA1; and some 450 for DPB1. Roughly 5 DR-DQ haplotypes were treated as single units for association and clustering because of strong linkage in the cohort. Among roughly 400 genotyped donors of the cohort, an average of around 220,000 unique TCR beta nucleotide sequences was sequenced per donor, of which roughly 17% were non-productive. Beyond this particular receptor, the publication reports: A further reported finding was that TCR beta sequences accurately predicted the HLA-A and HLA-B alleles for most subjects in the first cohort. A few of the identified cytomegalovirus-associated TCR beta chains were confirmed in vitro to be specific for cytomegalovirus antigens. In a later analysis, most CMV-associated TCR beta chains were found to appear HLA-restricted, with HLA associations seemingly driven largely by CMV exposure. The authors suggested that the approach could potentially be extended to other disease states and immunological phenotypes. According to a later genetic analysis, donors in an Asian-associated ancestry cluster had fewer N-insertions in productive TCRs than the approximately 690-donor mean. Correlated functional status among segregating V segments might reflect linkage disequilibrium, but an unknown experimental factor could not be ruled out. A cluster of highly shared sequence variants was judged likely to represent a technical artifact of the sequencing pipeline. The only immune exposure information available for the cohort was CMV serostatus. Some IMGT-functional V segments, including TRBV6-2 and TRBV6-3, could not be distinguished by the 87-base-pair reads and were therefore excluded. Assigning TCR associations to individual alleles was difficult when HLA alleles, especially DR and DQ, strongly co-occurred. Most TCR sequences were observed very rarely across donors, whereas some public TCRs were present in many individuals. Presence/absence analyses assumed roughly uniform sequencing depth across donors, an assumption that may not hold. In a later analysis, the rate of TCR association differed among HLA loci, with DRB1 alleles having the most associated TCRs and HLA-C alleles having the fewest. Specific HLA alleles were associated with about 17,000 TCR beta sequences at a false discovery rate of 0.05 in a later analysis. According to a later analysis, parvovirus B19, influenza, CMV and Epstein-Barr virus appeared linked to several top co-occurrence clusters. A total of fewer than 200 TCR beta chains were listed by the study as associated with cytomegalovirus. The earlier analysis of nearly 600 of the donors excluded over 15 rarely observed V segments, including chromosome 9 orphons, because counts were too low. Compared with equally common non-associated chains, HLA-associated TCR beta chains in a later analysis were more clonally expanded and had lower generation probabilities. In an earlier analysis of some 640 of the donors, most TCR beta V segments were observed in productive rearrangements about 90% or about 30% of the time, broadly matching IMGT annotations. Cytomegalovirus status was reported to be diagnosed by the classifier with high specificity and sensitivity in both the original and validation cohorts. Because HLA typing was unavailable for some donors at each locus, only the typed subset was used in association tests. The cohort was sequenced for TCR beta chains only, and without alpha or paired-chain data the features that could be detected were limited. A later genetic analysis associated a missense DCLRE1C variant with V-gene and J-gene trimming of TCR beta chains, and an independent cohort replicated the association.

The library was obtained by the immunoSEQ multiplex PCR assay. The multiplex PCR relied on a mix of 60 forward primers for TCR Vbeta segments and 13 reverse primers for TCR Jbeta segments. A multiplex PCR assay on genomic DNA amplified the CDR3 region of rearranged TCR beta genes. The amplified TCR beta libraries were sequenced on the Illumina HiSeq System as 87-base-pair reads. The paper's processing steps were these. A later analysis counted around 72 million unique TCR beta chains across the 600 to 850 repertoires, and around 12 million of these chains were shared by at least two donors. A nearest-neighbor algorithm error-corrected the raw reads and collapsed the reads into unique sequences, merging closely related sequences to remove PCR and sequencing errors. CDR3 sequences were aligned to IMGT reference sequences to assign V, D and J gene segments. Each retained sequence needed at least a six-nucleotide match to both a V gene segment and a J gene segment. A rearrangement was called productive if the CDR3 had no stop codons and remained in frame with V and J, and every other rearrangement was called non-productive. Following IMGT convention, CDR3 was defined as the stretch from the second conserved V-encoded cysteine to the conserved J-encoded phenylalanine. The earlier analysis of fewer than 700 of the donors excluded sequences that lacked an unambiguous match to a single V gene segment. An earlier analysis of fewer than 750 of the donors called V segments functional above 56.7% productive rearrangements and segregating when the between-donor standard deviation exceeded 5%. A statistical classification framework was developed to diagnose cytomegalovirus status using the catalog of TCR beta chain sequences. V and J gene assignment, in a later analysis, came from comparing TCR nucleotide sequences with IMGT/GENE-DB human TR gene sequences. In a later analysis, CDR3 sequences and most-parsimonious VDJ recombination scenarios were assigned using the TCRdist pipeline. A later analysis defined each TCR beta chain by its CDR3 amino acid sequence plus V-gene family, and excluded reads lacking a unique V-gene family. A later analysis removed nearly 600 highly shared, low-generation-probability nucleotide sequences to deal with suspected cross-contamination and a sequencing artifact. In a later analysis, a clonal expansion index was calculated for each public chain from normalized within-repertoire ranks of inferred template counts. In a later analysis, generation probabilities were computed with a VDJ recombination model fitted to out-of-frame rearrangements, and the resulting probabilities were checked against IGoR. In a later analysis, TCR-TCR, TCR-HLA and TCR-CMV co-occurrence was scored with hypergeometric tests, and a repertoire-size bias correction was applied to TCR pairs. To estimate false discovery rates, a later analysis permuted the HLA or CMV assignments 20 times. In a later analysis, co-occurring TCRs were grouped with DBSCAN, and TCRdist sequence similarity was added when clustering was performed within HLA-allele-positive subsets. For co-occurrence clustering, repertoires with fewer than 30,000 or more than 120,000 public chains were excluded, along with roughly 5 repertoires with anomalous nucleotide sharing. Sourced from immuneACCESS, this table was stored by TCRdb with only in-frame sequences that have V and J called. A share of the clones is absent; for the studies checked, an unresolved V gene accounts for under half, and the remainder has no known explanation. Clonal size and the V and J genes are those of that table, whereas D and trimming came from the DNA. The sample table includes 95,000 to 150,000 clones. The ten largest clones add up to around 3.6% of the sample.

Taken from the germline V gene, the CDR1 and CDR2 loops are MGHRA and YSYEKL. The germline ends are 10 bases apart after V is trimmed by 0 bases and J by 1 base. The CDR3 starts with the cysteine, ends with the phenylalanine, and has 17 residues. The only DNA kept is the CDR3, 51 bases in frame from the first base. In total, roughly 710 healthy bone marrow donors made up the cohort. At the time of sampling, every cohort member was nominally healthy, though immune exposures that went unrecorded were likely present. The donor was CMV seronegative and belonged to the group of 352 seronegative cohort members. A peripheral blood sample was provided by each donor, and peripheral blood mononuclear cells were used for TCR beta sequencing. Genomic DNA was extracted from the blood cell samples with the Qiagen DNeasy Blood Extraction Kit. Concerning this clone itself: Which antigen it targets is not known.

The sequence links TRBV4-1 to TRBJ2-6; perhaps TRBD2 is the D gene, with 5 bases matching. This sequence originates from a man between 18 and 29 years old in good health and CMV-seronegative. The source material was PBMCs. For the CDR3, the sequence is CASSQEGAASGANVLTF. In nucleotides, the sequence is TGCGCCAGCAGCCAAGAAGGAGCGGCATCTGGGGCCAACGTCCTGACTTTC.